This T cell receptor beta chain was retrieved from a study of neurological immune-mediated disorders. Study-wide points: Private repertoires in all groups were suggested by the finding that expanded clones across subjects shared no CDR3 amino acid sequences.

This clonotype has at least ten counts. Its antigen remains unidentified. CDR3 length: 16 amino acids. The germline V gene has CDR1 SEHNR and CDR2 FQNEAQ (reference sequence). Between the trimmed V and J ends, which lost 1 base and 0 bases, there was a span of 12 bases. 5'RACE with 10-nucleotide random UMIs generated the cDNA. TCRdb ran MiXCR on the 5' RACE reads and lists one entry per CDR3 protein. Found here are roughly 41,000 distinct CDR3 sequences, about 2% of them singletons; the top ten hold less than 2.5%. The sample taken for sequencing was PBMCs. The sequence was collected from a woman between 35 and 50 years old with multiple sclerosis. This sequence joins TRBV7-9 and TRBJ1-1; D gene uncertain. CDR3 DNA sequence: TGTGCCAGCAGCTTAGTAGCCGCCAGTTTGAACACTGAAGCTTTCTTT. Its translation: CASSLVAASLNTEAFF.